This TCR beta chain was sequenced in a study of CD8 T cells in seronegative destructive rheumatoid arthritis (dated by TCRdb to 2019 to 2021). General notes on the study: Biological drugs were being received by seven of the eight CND-RA patients at the time of sampling. Peripheral CD8+ TCRbeta repertoires of CCP-negative destructive rheumatoid arthritis (CND-RA) patients were compared with newly diagnosed seropositive RA, seronegative RA and healthy controls. Comparison cohorts of seropositive RA, seronegative RA and healthy controls came from an earlier published TCRbeta dataset rather than new sequencing.

With regard to this clone: Its antigen is still unknown. No qualities accompany the bases; no much larger clone lies one base away.

Genomic DNA from CD8+ cells was used for TCRbeta sequencing, which was performed according to the manufacturer's instructions. TCRbeta sequencing used the immunoSEQ assay and was run at a genomics technology centre in Finland. In the source study's methods: Clonotype tables generated by the immunoSEQ preprocessing pipeline were converted into VDJtools format, and non-productive clonotypes were filtered out. Samples below 10,000 reads were excluded and the rest subsampled to 10,000 reads; most of the eight CND-RA samples passed. The VDJtools CalcDiversityStats function was applied to data subsampled to 10,000 reads to calculate Shannon-Wiener, Simpson and clonality indices. Non-singleton TCRbeta clonotypes were hard-matched, with no mismatches allowed, against VDJdb to infer antigen specificity. CDR3 sequences that differed by one amino acid (Hamming distance 1) were grouped together into clusters with potentially shared antigen targets. After groups were resampled to six samples, public clonotypes were tested for group enrichment with one-sided Fisher's exact tests, and this procedure was repeated ten times. The source is immuneACCESS, and TCRdb retained only in-frame sequences with V and J called. Part of the clones is not carried over; for the studies checked, unresolved V genes explain less than half of this, and the remainder is unexplained. The V and J calls and clone size are taken from that table; D and trimming were inferred from the DNA. For this sample there are 10,000 to 15,000 clones; over 80% appear just once. The ten largest make up around a quarter of the sample.

V is pruned by 5 bases and J by 3 bases, leaving 2 bases of the junction without a gene match. CDR1 and CDR2 are drawn from the germline V gene: LGHNA, YNFKEQ. Including the terminal cysteine and phenylalanine, the CDR3 comprises 14 residues. Only CDR3 DNA remains: 42 bases, in frame from the first base. CND-RA patients were negative for the clinical CCP2 antibody test, and joint destruction progressed despite active therapy. Every CND-RA patient showed typical joint destruction in the wrists and ankles and had failed conventional anti-rheumatic therapy. CND-RA patients were sampled after long disease histories, spanning decades in several cases, rather than at diagnosis. Each patient provided roughly 52 millilitres of EDTA-anticoagulated peripheral blood. Density gradient separation with Ficoll-Paque PLUS was used to isolate peripheral blood mononuclear cells. CD8+ cells were isolated from fresh or cryopreserved PBMCs by AutoMACS magnetic bead positive selection, with purity checked by flow cytometry. Nucleospin Tissue or Tissue XS kits were used to extract genomic DNA, which was then quantified on a Qubit 2.0 fluorometer.

General study outcomes and caveats: Because no diagnostic samples were available, the TCR repertoire differences may partly reflect poor disease control over the years rather than being present at onset. Across the approximately 100,000 clonotypes tested, no public clonotype enrichment was retained after Benjamini-Hochberg correction. The study acknowledged the small size of the CND-RA cohort as a limitation. Once age was adjusted for, the CD8+ TCRbeta repertoires of CND-RA patients appeared less diverse and more clonal than the repertoires of other RA subtypes. The authors read the apparently distinct set of enriched public clonotypes carried by CND-RA patients as support for a separate disease subset. CND-RA repertoires showed more CMV-reactive and fewer influenza A-reactive CD8+ TCRbeta sequences than controls and other RA subtypes.

The clonotype comes from a woman aged 30-55 years with seronegative destructive rheumatoid arthritis. The chain was built from TRBV4-2 and TRBJ2-5, and 11 bases in between align with TRBD1. The specimen was CD8+ T cells from blood. The nucleotides are TGTGCCAGCAGCTCGGGACAGGGGGAAGAGACCCAGTACTTC. This gives the protein CASSSGQGEETQYF.